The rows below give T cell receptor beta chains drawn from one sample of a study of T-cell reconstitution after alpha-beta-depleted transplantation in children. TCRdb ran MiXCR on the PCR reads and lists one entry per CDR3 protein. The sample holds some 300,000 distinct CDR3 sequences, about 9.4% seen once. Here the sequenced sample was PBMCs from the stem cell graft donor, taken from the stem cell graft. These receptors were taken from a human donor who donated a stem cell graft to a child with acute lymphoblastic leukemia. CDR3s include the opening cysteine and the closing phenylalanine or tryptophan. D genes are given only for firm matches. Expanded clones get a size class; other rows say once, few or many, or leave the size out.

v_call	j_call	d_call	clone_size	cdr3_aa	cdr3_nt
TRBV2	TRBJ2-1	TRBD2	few	CASRQGGNEQFF	TGTGCCAGCAGGCAGGGAGGGAATGAGCAGTTCTTC
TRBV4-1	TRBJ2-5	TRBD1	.	CASSQEAGGSGETQYF	TGCGCCAGCAGCCAAGAAGCAGGGGGCAGTGGGGAGACCCAGTACTTC
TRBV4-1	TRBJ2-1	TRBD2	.	CASSQPLRTSGKNNEQFF	TGCGCCAGCAGCCAACCCCTTCGGACTAGCGGTAAAAACAATGAGCAGTTCTTC
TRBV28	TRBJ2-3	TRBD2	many	CASSDPPSGNTDTQYF	TGTGCCAGCAGCGATCCCCCAAGCGGGAACACAGATACGCAGTATTTT
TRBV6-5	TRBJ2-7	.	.	CASSYRRGTKPYEQYF	TGTGCCAGCAGTTACCGGAGGGGGACTAAACCCTACGAGCAGTACTTC
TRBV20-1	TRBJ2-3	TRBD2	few	CSARSAGVGADTQYF	TGCAGTGCTAGGTCCGCGGGAGTAGGCGCAGATACGCAGTATTTT
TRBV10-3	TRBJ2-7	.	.	CAIKRDEASNEQYF	TGTGCCATCAAAAGGGATGAGGCTTCGAACGAGCAGTACTTC
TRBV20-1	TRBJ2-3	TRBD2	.	CSATGLARSTDTQYF	TGCAGTGCAACTGGACTAGCCCGAAGCACAGATACGCAGTATTTT
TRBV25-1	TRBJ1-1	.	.	CASGEDRLNTEAFF	TGTGCCAGCGGGGAAGACAGGCTGAACACTGAAGCTTTCTTT
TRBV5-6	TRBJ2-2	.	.	CASSKEPGAGELFF	TGTGCCAGTAGCAAGGAACCAGGGGCCGGGGAGCTGTTTTTT
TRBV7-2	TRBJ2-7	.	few	CASSLLGTNAYEQYF	TGTGCCAGCAGCTTACTAGGGACGAATGCCTACGAGCAGTACTTC
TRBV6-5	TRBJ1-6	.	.	CASSYSDNDSPLHF	TGTGCCAGCAGTTACTCGGACAATGATTCACCCCTCCACTTT
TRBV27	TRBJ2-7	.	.	CASLGTGYEQYF	TGTGCCAGCCTCGGGACGGGCTACGAGCAGTACTTC
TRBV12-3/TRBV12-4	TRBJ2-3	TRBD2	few	CASSLNSGSPTDTQYF	TGTGCCAGCAGTCTAAATAGCGGGAGCCCCACAGATACGCAGTATTTT
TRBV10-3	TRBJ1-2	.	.	CASGQSYGYTF	TGTGCCAGTGGACAGTCCTATGGCTACACCTTC
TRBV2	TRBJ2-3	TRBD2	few	CASSEGGTSGWSTDTQYF	TGTGCCAGCAGTGAAGGGGGGACTAGCGGGTGGAGCACAGATACGCAGTATTTT
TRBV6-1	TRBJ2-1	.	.	CASSEARYEQFF	TGTGCCAGCAGTGAAGCGAGATATGAGCAGTTCTTC
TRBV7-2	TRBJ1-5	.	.	CASNAGWGNQPQHF	TGTGCCAGCAACGCGGGTTGGGGTAATCAGCCCCAGCATTTT
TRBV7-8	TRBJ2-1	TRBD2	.	CASSMTSGLRFNEQFF	TGTGCCAGCAGCATGACTAGCGGGTTACGGTTTAATGAGCAGTTCTTC
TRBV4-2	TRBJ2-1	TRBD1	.	CASSQRQGGLMDNEQFF	TGTGCCAGCAGCCAAAGACAGGGTGGGTTGATGGACAATGAGCAGTTCTTC
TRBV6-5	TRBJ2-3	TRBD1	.	CASSHRQGSTDTQYF	TGTGCCAGCAGTCACAGACAGGGGAGCACAGATACGCAGTATTTT
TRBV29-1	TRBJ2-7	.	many	CSFKEGHEQYF	TGCAGTTTCAAGGAGGGCCACGAGCAGTACTTC
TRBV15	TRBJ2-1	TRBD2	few	CATSLGTSGNEQFF	TGTGCCACCAGCCTTGGGACTAGCGGGAATGAGCAGTTCTTC
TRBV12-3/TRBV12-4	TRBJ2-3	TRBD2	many	CASSRTSDRADTQYF	TGTGCCAGCAGTCGGACTAGCGACCGCGCAGATACGCAGTATTTT
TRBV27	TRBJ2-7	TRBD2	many	CASSWTSGSYEQYF	TGTGCCAGCAGCTGGACTAGCGGATCCTACGAGCAGTACTTC
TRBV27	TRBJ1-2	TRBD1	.	CASSSLSPTGGAFYGYTF	TGTGCCAGCAGTTCCTTATCGCCGACAGGGGGAGCTTTCTATGGCTACACCTTC
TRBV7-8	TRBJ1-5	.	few	CASSKTGDQPQHF	TGTGCCAGCAGCAAAACGGGGGATCAGCCCCAGCATTTT
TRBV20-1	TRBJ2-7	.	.	CSARARVFPYEQYF	TGCAGTGCTAGAGCACGGGTCTTTCCCTACGAGCAGTACTTC
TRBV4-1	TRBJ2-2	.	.	CASSLDYLVGTGELFF	TGCGCCAGCAGTCTAGACTACTTAGTCGGCACCGGGGAGCTGTTTTTT
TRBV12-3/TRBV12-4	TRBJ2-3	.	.	CASSKTDNPLSTDTQYF	TGTGCCAGCAGCAAAACGGACAATCCATTAAGCACAGATACGCAGTATTTT
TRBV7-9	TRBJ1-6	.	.	CASIQSGAAYNSPLHF	TGTGCCAGCATCCAATCCGGCGCAGCGTATAATTCACCCCTCCACTTT
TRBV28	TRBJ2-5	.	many	CASTPGLKTQYF	TGTGCCAGCACCCCAGGGTTAAAGACCCAGTACTTC
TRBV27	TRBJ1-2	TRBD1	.	CASSLSVEGQGGGYTF	TGTGCCAGCAGTTTATCCGTAGAGGGACAGGGAGGTGGCTACACCTTC
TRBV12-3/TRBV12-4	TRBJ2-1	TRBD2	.	CAISLVGASGSSSYNEQFF	TGTGCCATCAGTTTAGTCGGTGCTAGCGGGAGCTCCTCCTACAATGAGCAGTTCTTC
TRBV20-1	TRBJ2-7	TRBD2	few	CSARSLAGGYEQYF	TGCAGTGCTAGGAGCCTAGCGGGAGGCTACGAGCAGTACTTC
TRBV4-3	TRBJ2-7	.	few	CASSADFRAYEQYF	TGCGCCAGCAGCGCGGACTTTCGCGCCTACGAGCAGTACTTC
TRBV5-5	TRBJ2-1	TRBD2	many	CASSLGLAGLVYEQFF	TGTGCCAGCAGCCTCGGACTAGCGGGCCTAGTTTATGAGCAGTTCTTC
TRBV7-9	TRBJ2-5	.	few	CASSFGGSQETQYF	TGTGCCAGCAGCTTCGGAGGGTCCCAAGAGACCCAGTACTTC
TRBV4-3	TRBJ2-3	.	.	CASSLYGRKDTQYF	TGCGCCAGCAGCCTATACGGGAGAAAAGATACGCAGTATTTT
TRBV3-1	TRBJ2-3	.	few	CASSQGLSGTDTQYF	TGTGCCAGCAGCCAAGGGCTTAGCGGCACAGATACGCAGTATTTT
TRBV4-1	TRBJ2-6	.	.	CASSQVLPGANVLTF	TGCGCCAGCAGCCAAGTCCTGCCTGGGGCCAACGTCCTGACTTTC
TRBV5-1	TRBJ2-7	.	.	CASSLGFEQYF	TGCGCCAGCAGCTTGGGTTTTGAGCAGTACTTC